The 2 T cell receptor beta chains given below trace back to one sample, sequenced in a study of blood T cell repertoires in COVID-19. The protocol was immunoSEQ multiplex PCR, while the TCRdb copy is restricted to in-frame clones and leaves out a portion. The data hold approximately 85,000 clones, with about 82% observed a single time. The sample consisted of peripheral blood. The source of these receptors is a woman older than 75 in a cohort sampled during active or convalescent COVID-19.

The rearrangement uses TRBV2 and TRBJ1-2, with D perhaps TRBD1 (6 bases). The CDR3 is made up of 14 amino acids. V lost 10 bases, J lost 2 bases, and 17 bases lay in between. The germline gives CDR1 SNHLY, CDR2 FYNNEI. Written as DNA, the CDR3 is TGTGCCACAGTCTTGGACAGAAAAAACTATGGCTACACCTTC. Protein product: CATVLDRKNYGYTF.

The chain carries TRBV12-3 or TRBV12-4 and TRBJ1-5, with 7 nucleotides matching TRBD1. CDR3 length equals 12 residues. The V gene end was trimmed by 5 bases and the J gene end by 8 bases; junction bases not matched to a gene: 3. The CDR3 DNA sequence: TGTGCCAGCAGTCCGGGGACAGAGCCCCAGCATTTT. It yields the protein CASSPGTEPQHF.